The 2 T cell receptor beta chains below all came from one sample that was sequenced in a study of CD8 T cells in Susac syndrome. With random hexamers, reverse transcription was performed on about 0.5 to 1 ug of RNA. Using its own MiXCR run on the immunoSEQ multiplex PCR reads, TCRdb lists one record per CDR3 protein. Of under 200,000 distinct CDR3 sequences listed, around 95% are singletons. Material: CD8+ T cells from PBMCs. These TCRs come from a human donor with multiple sclerosis.

CDR3 sequence: CSARDDGYEQYF. CDR3 in DNA: TGCAGTGCCAGGGACGATGGCTACGAGCAGTACTTC. The chain couples TRBV20-1 to TRBJ2-7, with D perhaps TRBD1 or TRBD2 (5 bases each). V gave up 6 bases and J gave up 3 bases, with 12 bases separating them. Germline CDR1 and CDR2: DFQATT and SNEGSKA (reference sequence). This CDR3 comprises 12 residues.

J is TRBJ2-1 and V is TRBV20-1, with 8 bases that match TRBD2. Germline CDR1 reads DFQATT; CDR2 reads SNEGSKA (reference sequence). This CDR3 comprises 15 residues. V was pared by 0 bases and J by 4 bases, with 5 bases of the junction left unmatched. The CDR3 sequence: CSARELADTYNEQFF. The DNA of the CDR3 is TGCAGTGCTAGAGAACTAGCGGATACTTACAATGAGCAGTTCTTC.